These 6 T cell receptor beta chains were sequenced from one sample in a study of cytomegalovirus exposure and HLA in healthy donors. Only in-frame clones appear in the TCRdb table, and some are missing; sequencing was by immunoSEQ multiplex PCR. The sample lists roughly 120,000 clones; approximately 88% were seen once. The specimen was PBMCs. The receptors originated from a woman aged 25 to 45 in good health and CMV-seropositive.

The chain carries TRBV2 and TRBJ2-3; D is perhaps TRBD2 (5 bases). The CDR3 extends over 16 amino acids. Germline V gene data show CDR1 as SNHLY and CDR2 as FYNNEI. Trimming pared 5 bases from V and 3 bases from J, leaving 18 bases between. CDR3 loop: CASSTPAEGLTDTQYF. The CDR3 DNA follows: TGTGCCAGCAGTACCCCCGCCGAGGGCCTGACAGATACGCAGTATTTT. The full variable domain, in which reference TRBV2 and TRBJ2-3 provide the parts outside the CDR3, is EPEVTQTPSHQVTQMGQEVILRCVPISNHLYFYWYRQILGQKVEFLVSFYNNEISEKSEIFDDQFSVERPDGSNFTLKIRSTKLEDSAMYFCASSTPAEGLTDTQYFGPGTRLTVL.

J is TRBJ2-1 and V is TRBV7-8; 9 bases are shared with TRBD2. Losses at the gene ends were 6 bases for V and 0 bases for J; bases not matched to a gene: 3. The CDR3 contains 15 residues. CDR1 SGHVS and CDR2 FQNEAQ come from the germline V gene. The CDR3 DNA follows: TGTGCCAGCAGAGCAGCGGGGGGCTCCTACAATGAGCAGTTCTTC. Its protein is CASRAAGGSYNEQFF.

The J gene is TRBJ2-7, the V gene TRBV4-2, with 7 bases matching TRBD2. Germline values: CDR1 LGHNA, CDR2 YNFKEQ. The CDR3 covers 16 residues. The J segment lost 0 bases and the V segment lost 2 bases, leaving 7 bases of the junction unmatched. The CDR3 coding sequence is TGTGCCAGCAGCCAACATTTAGCGGGCCCCTCCTACGAGCAGTACTTC. This encodes CASSQHLAGPSYEQYF.

The rearrangement links TRBV19 to TRBJ2-1, with TRBD2 matching 8 bases. The CDR3 runs to 16 residues. The J segment lost 0 bases and the V segment lost 2 bases, leaving 3 bases of the junction unmatched. Germline V gives CDR1 LNHDA, CDR2 SQIVND (reference sequence). The CDR3 spells CASSISRGGSYNEQFF. The CDR3 nucleotides read TGTGCCAGTAGTATAAGTCGGGGGGGCTCCTACAATGAGCAGTTCTTC.

The chain carries TRBV14 and TRBJ2-2; 8 positions match TRBD2. The V and J ends lost 4 bases and 3 bases, in that order; junction bases with no gene match: 10. The CDR3 totals 17 residues. Germline V gives CDR1 SGHDN, CDR2 FVKESK. The CDR3 sequence is CASSPNPVAGHTGELFF. CDR3 bases: TGTGCCAGCAGCCCAAACCCCGTAGCGGGGCACACCGGGGAGCTGTTTTTT.

J is TRBJ2-6 and V is TRBV4-3, with 8 positions matching TRBD2. V was clipped by 2 bases and J by 0 bases; unmatched bases: 9. Germline-derived CDR1 and CDR2 are LGHNA and YSLEER. This CDR3 has 19 amino acids. For the CDR3, the DNA is TGCGCCAGCAGCCAACAAACCGGGACTAGGTTCTCTGGGGCCAACGTCCTGACTTTC. Protein product: CASSQQTGTRFSGANVLTF.